One sample yielded the 22 T cell receptor beta chains listed below, sequenced in a study of blood T cell repertoires in COVID-19. Generated by immunoSEQ multiplex PCR, the TCRdb table keeps only in-frame clones and is missing some. This table holds 300,000 to 400,000 clones, around 87% found once. Sequenced: peripheral blood. Receptors originate from a woman aged 50 to 60 who had recovered from COVID-19.

The CDR3 nucleotides are TGTGCCAGCAGTTACGGCGGGGGGGCCTTTGAGCAGTTCTTC. Protein: CASSYGGGAFEQFF. This sequence joins TRBV6-2 or TRBV6-3 and TRBJ2-1; the match to TRBD2 covers 9 bases. V trimming: 2 bases; J trimming: 9 bases; junction bases outside the gene matches: 5. Germline V gene lookup returns CDR1 MNHEY and CDR2 SVGEGT. The CDR3 extends over 14 amino acids.

This sequence joins TRBV6-4 and TRBJ1-6; D unresolved. This CDR3 spans 14 amino acids. The germline V and J ends were trimmed by 3 bases and 9 bases, with 12 bases remaining between them. The germline CDR1 and CDR2 sequences are MRHNA and SNTAGT. This chain's CDR3 is CASSETGVGSPLHF. The CDR3 bases are TGTGCCAGCAGTGAAACCGGAGTGGGTTCACCCCTCCACTTT.

The V gene is TRBV28, the J gene TRBJ2-5; D is perhaps TRBD2 (6 bases). This CDR3 region has 13 residues. Per the germline V gene, CDR1 is MDHEN and CDR2 is SYDVKM. V was shortened by 5 bases and J by 9 bases, with 16 bases between the two germline ends. CDR3 sequence: CASSRGLGGAQYF. CDR3 DNA sequence: TGTGCCAGCAGTAGGGGACTCGGTGGGGCCCAGTACTTC.

This clone was recorded only once. V is TRBV18 and J is TRBJ2-2; 9 nucleotides match TRBD1. CDR3 length: 17 residues. With V trimmed by 3 bases and J by 5 bases, 10 bases remained unmatched. Germline V gene lookup returns CDR1 KGHSH and CDR2 LQKENI. As DNA, the CDR3 is TGTGCCAGCTCACCGAAGGCCTGGACAGGGGCAACCGGGGAGCTGTTTTTT. Amino acid sequence: CASSPKAWTGATGELFF.

The rearrangement joins TRBV27 to TRBJ1-1, with D tentatively TRBD1 (5 bases). Germline V gene data show CDR1 as MNHEY and CDR2 as SMNVEV (reference sequence). The CDR3 is made up of 15 amino acids. V was trimmed by 7 bases and J by 1 base, leaving 16 bases between them. The CDR3 loop is CASTKSGAGNTEAFF. The CDR3 DNA reads as TGTGCCAGCACAAAAAGCGGGGCGGGGAACACTGAAGCTTTCTTT.

This chain connects TRBV30 to TRBJ2-7; D is perhaps TRBD1 (6 bases). The CDR3 contains 14 residues. V dropped 3 bases and J dropped 2 bases, with 14 bases sitting between them. Germline CDR1 reads GTSNPN; CDR2 reads SVGIG (reference sequence). This chain's CDR3 is CAWSRGPFPYEQYF. Written as DNA, the CDR3 is TGTGCCTGGAGCAGGGGCCCATTTCCCTACGAGCAGTACTTC.

The V call is TRBV6-2 or TRBV6-3, the J call TRBJ1-1; weak D call: TRBD1 (6 bases). Germline V gives CDR1 MNHEY, CDR2 SVGEGT. V lost 4 bases, J lost 5 bases, and 17 bases lay in between. The length of the CDR3 is 15 residues. Here the CDR3 reads CASSWTGTPGTEAFF. CDR3 nucleotide sequence: TGTGCCAGCAGTTGGACCGGGACACCCGGGACTGAAGCTTTCTTT.

The genes are TRBV11-3 and TRBJ2-1; the D is unclear. V shed 1 base and J shed 9 bases, with 10 bases lying between them. CDR1 and CDR2 (germline): SGHNT, YENEEA. The CDR3 length is 13 residues. CDR3 sequence (DNA): TGTGCCAGCAGCTTAGGGCTAGTTGCTGAGCAGTTCTTC. Translation: CASSLGLVAEQFF.

The chain carries TRBV5-1 and TRBJ2-5, with D perhaps TRBD1 (6 bases). CDR1 is SGHRS, CDR2 YFSETQ, per germline. V shed 3 bases and J shed 1 base, with 16 bases lying between them. The CDR3 has 16 amino acids. The CDR3 protein is CASSWAPQGSQETQYF. CDR3 DNA: TGCGCCAGCAGCTGGGCACCACAGGGATCCCAAGAGACCCAGTACTTC.

J is TRBJ2-1 and V is TRBV3-1 (or the pseudogene TRBV3-2); D is perhaps TRBD2 (5 bases). Germline CDR1 is LGHDT and CDR2 is YNNKEL (reference sequence). This CDR3 comprises 16 residues. V gave up 1 base and J gave up 1 base, with 11 bases separating them. The CDR3 nucleotides read TGTGCCAGCAGCCAAGGAGGGTTTGCGTCCTACAATGAGCAGTTCTTC. Its protein product is CASSQGGFASYNEQFF.

In regard to this clone: Germline is not matched at one junction end, which may reflect a read error. The rearrangement links TRBV24-1 to TRBJ2-5; TRBD1 matches at 7 bases. In germline, CDR1 is KGHDR, CDR2 SFDVKD. This CDR3 has 15 amino acids. The CDR3 DNA is TGTGTCACCAGTGAGGCCAGGGGGTCGGGAGAGACCCAGTACTTC. Translation gives CVTSEARGSGETQYF.

For the CDR3, the DNA is TGTGCCAGCAGCCTGAGTCAGGGGCCCTACGAGCAGTACTTC. It specifies CASSLSQGPYEQYF. The chain links TRBV3-1 (or the pseudogene TRBV3-2) to TRBJ2-7; D is perhaps TRBD1 (6 bases). Trimming shortened V by 4 bases and J by 2 bases, and 12 bases separated the two germline ends. In germline, CDR1 is LGHDT, CDR2 YNNKEL (reference sequence). The CDR3 is 14 residues long.

V gene TRBV2 combines with J gene TRBJ1-6; TRBD1 agrees at 8 bases. CDR1 and CDR2 from the germline V gene are SNHLY and FYNNEI. Losses at the gene ends were 6 bases for V and 8 bases for J; bases not matched to a gene: 9. There are 15 residues in the CDR3. The CDR3 spells CASRIQGAGYSPLHF. The DNA of the CDR3 is TGTGCCAGCAGGATTCAGGGGGCAGGATATTCACCCCTCCACTTT.

This chain joins TRBV2 and TRBJ2-7; TRBD2 is a possible D gene (6 bases). V was trimmed by 0 bases and J by 6 bases, leaving 18 bases between them. From germline, CDR1 is SNHLY and CDR2 FYNNEI. There are 16 residues in the CDR3. The CDR3 DNA is TGTGCCAGCAGTGAAGCGCGACTAGAAGTATGGTCCGAGCAGTACTTC. This gives the protein CASSEARLEVWSEQYF.

This chain links TRBV7-9 with TRBJ1-1; perhaps TRBD1 as D (5 bases). CDR3 length: 13 amino acids. Trimming stripped 5 bases from V and 4 bases from J, with 11 bases between. Germline V gives CDR1 SEHNR, CDR2 FQNEAQ (reference sequence). Written as DNA, the CDR3 is TGTGCCAGCAGCGACAGTGGGGCCACTGAAGCTTTCTTT. This codes for CASSDSGATEAFF.

The chain couples TRBV9 to TRBJ1-2; possible D gene TRBD1, 6 bases. V was shortened by 3 bases and J by 4 bases, with 16 bases between the two germline ends. This CDR3 has 15 residues. Germline-derived CDR1 and CDR2 are SGDLS and YYNGEE. The CDR3 region has the DNA TGTGCCAGCAGCGGCCGGGGGGGGCATCGCTATGGCTACACCTTC. Translated, it gives CASSGRGGHRYGYTF.

This chain links TRBV27 with TRBJ1-2, with D possibly TRBD1 on 5 matching bases. The CDR3 has 15 amino acids. Germline V gene sequence: CDR1 MNHEY, CDR2 SMNVEV (reference sequence). V lost 8 bases and J 7 bases, leaving 23 bases between the germline ends. CDR3 in amino acids: CASRMGAGGGVGYTF. CDR3 DNA sequence: TGTGCCAGCCGAATGGGAGCGGGCGGAGGGGTTGGCTACACCTTC.

V usage is TRBV5-6 and J usage is TRBJ2-4; TRBD2 is a possible D gene (5 bases). Per the germline V gene, CDR1 is SGHDT and CDR2 is YYEEEE. V was trimmed by 0 bases and J by 9 bases, leaving 13 bases between them. The CDR3 spans 14 residues. The CDR3 is CASSLGRAARIQYF. The CDR3 coding sequence is TGTGCCAGCAGCTTGGGGCGGGCGGCTCGCATTCAGTACTTC. Variable domain in full (rest from reference TRBV5-6 and TRBJ2-4): DAGVTQSPTHLIKTRGQQVTLRCSPKSGHDTVSWYQQALGQGPQFIFQYYEEEERQRGNFPDRFSGHQFPNYSSELNVNALLLGDSALYLCASSLGRAARIQYFGAGTRLSVL.

The chain uses TRBV30 and TRBJ1-3; D might be TRBD1 (6 bases). The CDR3 runs 14 residues. CDR1 is GTSNPN, CDR2 SVGIG, per germline (reference sequence). The ends were cut back, 5 bases at V and 2 bases at J, with 13 bases in the middle. The CDR3 reads CAWRGGTPGNTIYF. The CDR3 DNA follows: TGTGCCTGGCGAGGGGGGACTCCTGGAAACACCATATATTTT. Full variable domain (rest looked up from reference TRBV30 and TRBJ1-3): SQTIHQWPATLVQPVGSPLSLECTVEGTSNPNLYWYRQAAGRGLQLLFYSVGIGQISSEVPQNLSASRPQDRQFILSSKKLLLSDSGFYLCAWRGGTPGNTIYFGEGSWLTVV.

CDR3 residues: CASSPQATTTGFYGYTF. As DNA, the CDR3 is TGCGCCAGCAGCCCACAGGCAACCACGACCGGCTTCTATGGCTACACCTTC. The rearrangement links TRBV4-3 to TRBJ1-2; maybe TRBD1 (5 bases). Trimming took off 4 bases at V and 4 bases at J, with 22 bases between the two ends. Germline lookup yields CDR1 LGHNA and CDR2 YSLEER. CDR3 size: 17 residues.

A single count supports this clone. The genes are TRBV2 and TRBJ1-1; D is unclear. Trimming pared 10 bases from V and 10 bases from J, leaving 19 bases between. The CDR3 length is 12 residues. The germline V gene has CDR1 SNHLY and CDR2 FYNNEI. CDR3 sequence: CATPPRGFPAFF. CDR3 DNA: TGTGCCACCCCCCCGCGGGGTTTTCCAGCTTTCTTT. Together with reference TRBV2 and TRBJ1-1, the CDR3 gives the full variable domain: EPEVTQTPSHQVTQMGQEVILRCVPISNHLYFYWYRQILGQKVEFLVSFYNNEISEKSEIFDDQFSVERPDGSNFTLKIRSTKLEDSAMYFCATPPRGFPAFFGQGTRLTVV.

In this sample, this clone turned up once. CDR3 nucleotides: TGTGCCAGCAGGGGGGGGACAGGGGCCACCGGGGAGCTGTTTTTT. Encoded protein: CASRGGTGATGELFF. This chain connects TRBV28 to TRBJ2-2; 10 bases line up with TRBD1. The V gene's germline CDR1 is MDHEN and CDR2 SYDVKM. The V segment lost 6 bases and the J segment 4 bases; nucleotides outside the gene matches: 5. The CDR3 covers 15 residues.